These 3 T cell receptor beta chains originate from one sample sequenced in a study of blood T cell repertoires in COVID-19 (dated by TCRdb to the early 2020s). Library preparation used the immunoSEQ multiplex PCR assay. What TCRdb holds here is the immuneACCESS table cut down to in-frame rearrangements. Part of the clones is not present; checked against another copy, under half of the missing clones reflect an unresolved V gene, and the others are unexplained. The sample has around 200,000 clones on record, around 86% of them singletons. Approximately 6.1% of the sample is held by the ten biggest clonotypes. Specimen: peripheral blood. The receptor set was obtained from a woman aged 40 to 55 with acute or convalescent COVID-19.

The chain is built from TRBV7-9 and TRBJ2-7; 11 nucleotides agree with TRBD1. The CDR3 spans 14 residues. V shed 5 bases and J 3 bases; nucleotides not matched to a gene: 3. CDR1 and CDR2 (germline): SEHNR, FQNEAQ (reference sequence). The CDR3 is CASSGGTGGYEQYF. CDR3 nucleotides: TGTGCCAGCAGCGGGGGGACAGGGGGCTACGAGCAGTACTTC.

The chain has TRBV5-1 and TRBJ2-3; D perhaps matches TRBD1 (5 bases). The V end lost 7 bases, the J end lost 2 bases, and 14 bases lay between the germline ends. CDR3 length: 14 residues. CDR1 and CDR2 from the germline V gene are SGHRS and YFSETQ. Here the CDR3 DNA reads TGCGCCAGCCATGAGGACAAAGCCACAGATACGCAGTATTTT. The encoded protein is CASHEDKATDTQYF. The whole variable domain, filled in from reference TRBV5-1 and TRBJ2-3, reads KAGVTQTPRYLIKTRGQQVTLSCSPISGHRSVSWYQQTPGQGLQFLFEYFSETQRNKGNFPGRFSGRQFSNSRSEMNVSTLELGDSALYLCASHEDKATDTQYFGPGTRLTVL.

The table lists this clone with a few counts. The gene calls are TRBV29-1 and TRBJ1-2; 11 nucleotides agree with TRBD1. Trimming at V came to 7 bases and at J to 2 bases, leaving 3 bases not matched to a gene. The V gene's germline CDR1 is SQVTM and CDR2 ANQGSEA. The length of the CDR3 is 13 residues. The CDR3 sequence is CSAGDRGNYGYTF. CDR3 sequence (DNA): TGCAGCGCCGGGGACAGGGGGAACTATGGCTACACCTTC.